The source of this T cell receptor beta chain is a study of T cell repertoires in cytomegalovirus infection. Turning to the study itself: Recently identified HLA-C-restricted CMV epitopes were among the peptides used. Based on public TCR beta signatures, there were indications of CMV infection and of a matching HLA type.

The V and J ends lost 0 bases and 1 base respectively, with 9 bases between them. CDR1 is MNHNY and CDR2 is SVGAGI in the germline V gene (reference sequence). CDR3 length: 15 residues. Study-wide results and caveats: People with CMV and the relevant HLA were identified by cumulative public TCR beta family frequency.

TCRdb independently ran MiXCR on the reads; one entry per CDR3 protein. The sample yields roughly 920,000 distinct CDR3 sequences, around 32% seen once. About this clonotype: The antigen is not known.

The sequence came from a human donor in good health (CMV status not recorded). Some clones in this sample may be carry-over from other donors' samples. The material sequenced was cultured CD8+ T cells from PBMCs, taken from culture after CMV antigen stimulation. V is TRBV6-6 and J is TRBJ1-1; D remains unclear. In DNA, the CDR3 is TGTGCCAGCAGTTACTCCCCGGGGAGGAACACTGAAGCTTTCTTT. Its protein product is CASSYSPGRNTEAFF.